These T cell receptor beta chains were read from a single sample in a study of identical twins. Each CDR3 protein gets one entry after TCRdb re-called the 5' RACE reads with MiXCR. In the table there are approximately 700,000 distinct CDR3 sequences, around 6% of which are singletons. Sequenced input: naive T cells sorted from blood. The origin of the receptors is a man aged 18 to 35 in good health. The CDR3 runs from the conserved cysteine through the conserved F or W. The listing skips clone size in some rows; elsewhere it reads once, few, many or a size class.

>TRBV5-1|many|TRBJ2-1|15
CASSLEGYSYNEQFF
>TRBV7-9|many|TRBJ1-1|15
CASSLAGLGVTEAFF
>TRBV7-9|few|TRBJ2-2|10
CASGPRELFF
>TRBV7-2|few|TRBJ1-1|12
CASSSQMIEAFF
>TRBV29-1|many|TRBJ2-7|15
CSVETGLAGANEQYF
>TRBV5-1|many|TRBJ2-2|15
CASSNREANTGELFF
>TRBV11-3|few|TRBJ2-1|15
CASIQGAGYYNEQFF
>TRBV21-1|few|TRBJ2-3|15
CASSNRSGVTDTQYF
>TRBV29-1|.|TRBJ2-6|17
CSVKDRLGGAGANVLTF
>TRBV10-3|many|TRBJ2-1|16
CAISYAGTSGNNEQFF
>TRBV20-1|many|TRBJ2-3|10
CSATPDTQYF
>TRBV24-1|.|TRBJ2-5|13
CATKKGVRETQYF
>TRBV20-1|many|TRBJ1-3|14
CSAGTDFSGNTIYF
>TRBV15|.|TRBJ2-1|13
CATSSRSYNEQFF
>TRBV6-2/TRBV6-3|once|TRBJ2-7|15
CASSYSWGRGYEQYF
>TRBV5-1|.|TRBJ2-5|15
CASRPGTSGGETQYF
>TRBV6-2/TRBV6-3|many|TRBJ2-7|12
CASLGNLYEQYF
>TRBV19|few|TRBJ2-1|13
CGTSGRGRYEQFF
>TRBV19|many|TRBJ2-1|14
CASEDGTGYNEQFF